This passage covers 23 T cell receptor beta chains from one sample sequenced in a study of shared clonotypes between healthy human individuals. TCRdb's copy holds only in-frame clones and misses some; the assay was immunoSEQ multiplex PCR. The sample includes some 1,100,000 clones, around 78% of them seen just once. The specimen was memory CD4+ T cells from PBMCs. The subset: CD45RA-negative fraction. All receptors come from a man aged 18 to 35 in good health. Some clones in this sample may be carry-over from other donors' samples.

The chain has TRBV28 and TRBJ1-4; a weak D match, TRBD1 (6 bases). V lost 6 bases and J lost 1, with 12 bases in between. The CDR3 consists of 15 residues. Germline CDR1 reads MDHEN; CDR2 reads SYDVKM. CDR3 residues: CASSAPGVTNEKLFF. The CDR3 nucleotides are TGTGCCAGCAGCGCGCCAGGGGTAACTAATGAAAAACTGTTTTTT. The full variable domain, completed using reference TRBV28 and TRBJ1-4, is DVKVTQSSRYLVKRTGEKVFLECVQDMDHENMFWYRQDPGLGLRLIYFSYDVKMKEKGDIPEGYSVSREKKERFSLILESASTNQTSMYLCASSAPGVTNEKLFFGSGTQLSVL.

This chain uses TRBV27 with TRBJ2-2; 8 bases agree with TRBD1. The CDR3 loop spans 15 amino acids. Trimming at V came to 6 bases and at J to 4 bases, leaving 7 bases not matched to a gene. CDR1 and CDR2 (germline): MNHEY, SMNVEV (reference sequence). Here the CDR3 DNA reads TGTGCCAGCAGCCCCGTCAGGGGGCCCACCGGGGAGCTGTTTTTT. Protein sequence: CASSPVRGPTGELFF.

The CDR3 nucleotides are TGTGCCAGCAGCTCCGTGGAGGGGCAGCGGGAGATCAATGAGCAGTTCTTC. This encodes CASSSVEGQREINEQFF. This rearrangement joins TRBV11-2 to TRBJ2-1, with 8 nucleotides matching TRBD2. Germline V lookup: CDR1 SGHAT, CDR2 FQNNGV. The CDR3 is 17 amino acids. J was trimmed by 6 bases and V by 4 bases; bases with no gene match: 14.

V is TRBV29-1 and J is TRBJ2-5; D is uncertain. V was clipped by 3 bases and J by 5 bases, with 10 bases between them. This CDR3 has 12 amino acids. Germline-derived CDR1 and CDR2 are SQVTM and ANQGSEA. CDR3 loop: CSVETSRETQYF. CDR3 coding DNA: TGCAGCGTTGAGACGTCCCGGGAGACCCAGTACTTC.

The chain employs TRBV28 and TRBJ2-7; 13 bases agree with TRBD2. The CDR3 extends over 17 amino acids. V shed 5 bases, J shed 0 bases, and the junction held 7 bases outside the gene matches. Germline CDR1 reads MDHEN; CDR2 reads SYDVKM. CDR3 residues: CASSGGTSGILSYEQYF. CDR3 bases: TGTGCCAGCAGTGGCGGGACTAGCGGGATACTCTCCTACGAGCAGTACTTC.

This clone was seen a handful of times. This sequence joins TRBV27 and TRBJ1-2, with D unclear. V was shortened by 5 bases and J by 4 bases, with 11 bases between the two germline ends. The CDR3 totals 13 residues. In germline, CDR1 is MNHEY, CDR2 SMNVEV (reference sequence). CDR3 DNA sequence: TGTGCCAGCAGTCCAAAAATACCCTATGGCTACACCTTC. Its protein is CASSPKIPYGYTF.

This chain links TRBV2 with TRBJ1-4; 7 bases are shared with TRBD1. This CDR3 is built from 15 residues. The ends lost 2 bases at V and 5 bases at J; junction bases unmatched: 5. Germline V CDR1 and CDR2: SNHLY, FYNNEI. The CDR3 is CASSEYGTVNEKLFF. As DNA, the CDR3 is TGTGCCAGCAGTGAATACGGGACAGTAAATGAAAAACTGTTTTTT.

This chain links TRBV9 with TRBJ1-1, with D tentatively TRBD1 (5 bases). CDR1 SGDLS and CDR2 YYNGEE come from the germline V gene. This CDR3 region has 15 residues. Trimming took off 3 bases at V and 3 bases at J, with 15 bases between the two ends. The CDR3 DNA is TGTGCCAGCAGCGAGGATCTTGGACACTACACTGAAGCTTTCTTT. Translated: CASSEDLGHYTEAFF.

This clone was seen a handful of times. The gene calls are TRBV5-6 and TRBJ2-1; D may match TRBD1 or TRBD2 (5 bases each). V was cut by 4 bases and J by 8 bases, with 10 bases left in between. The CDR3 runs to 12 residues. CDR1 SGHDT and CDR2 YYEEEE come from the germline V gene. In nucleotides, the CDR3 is TGTGCCAGCAGCCGGTTGGGGGATGAGCAGTTCTTC. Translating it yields CASSRLGDEQFF.

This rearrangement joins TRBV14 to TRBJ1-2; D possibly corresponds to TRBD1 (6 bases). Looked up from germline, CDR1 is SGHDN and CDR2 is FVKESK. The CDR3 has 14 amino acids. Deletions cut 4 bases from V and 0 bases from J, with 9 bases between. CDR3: CASSPDSTNYGYTF. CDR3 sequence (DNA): TGTGCCAGCAGCCCGGACAGTACTAACTATGGCTACACCTTC.

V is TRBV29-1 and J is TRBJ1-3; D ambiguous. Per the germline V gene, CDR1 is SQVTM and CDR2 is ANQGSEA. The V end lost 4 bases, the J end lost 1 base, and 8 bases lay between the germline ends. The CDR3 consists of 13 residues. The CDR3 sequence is CSVGQESGNTIYF. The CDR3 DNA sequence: TGCAGCGTTGGCCAGGAATCTGGAAACACCATATATTTT.

CDR3 sequence: CASSPQTGGSTGELFF. The CDR3 nucleotides are TGCGCCAGCAGCCCCCAAACAGGGGGCTCGACCGGGGAGCTGTTTTTT. The chain recombines TRBV5-1 with TRBJ2-2, with 9 bases lining up with TRBD1. Trimming removed 4 bases from V and 5 bases from J; junction bases left unmatched: 9. The length of the CDR3 is 16 residues. Germline-derived CDR1 and CDR2 are SGHRS and YFSETQ.

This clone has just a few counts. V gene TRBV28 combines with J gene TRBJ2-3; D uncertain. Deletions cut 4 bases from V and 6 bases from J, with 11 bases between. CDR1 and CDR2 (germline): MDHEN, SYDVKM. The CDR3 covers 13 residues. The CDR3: CASSSHTLDTQYF. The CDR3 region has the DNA TGTGCCAGCAGTTCCCATACCTTGGATACGCAGTATTTT.

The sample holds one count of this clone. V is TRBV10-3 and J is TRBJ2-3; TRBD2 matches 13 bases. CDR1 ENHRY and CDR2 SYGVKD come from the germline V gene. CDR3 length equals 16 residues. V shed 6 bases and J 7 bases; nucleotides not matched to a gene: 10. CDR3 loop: CAISSTPGLAGNTQYF. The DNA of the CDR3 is TGTGCCATCAGCAGTACTCCGGGACTAGCGGGAAATACGCAGTATTTT.

The CDR3 DNA is TGTGCCAGCAGCTGGGGACAGGGAGGTAATGAGCAGTTCTTC. Protein sequence: CASSWGQGGNEQFF. The chain uses TRBV5-4 and TRBJ2-1; TRBD1 matches at 9 bases. J lost 7 bases, V lost 3 bases, and 5 bases had no gene match. This CDR3 is 14 amino acids long. Germline V gene data show CDR1 as SGHNT and CDR2 as YYREEE (reference sequence). Full variable domain (remainder filled in from reference TRBV5-4 and TRBJ2-1): ETGVTQSPTHLIKTRGQQVTLRCSSQSGHNTVSWYQQALGQGPQFIFQYYREEENGRGNFPPRFSGLQFPNYSSELNVNALELDDSALYLCASSWGQGGNEQFFGPGTRLTVL.

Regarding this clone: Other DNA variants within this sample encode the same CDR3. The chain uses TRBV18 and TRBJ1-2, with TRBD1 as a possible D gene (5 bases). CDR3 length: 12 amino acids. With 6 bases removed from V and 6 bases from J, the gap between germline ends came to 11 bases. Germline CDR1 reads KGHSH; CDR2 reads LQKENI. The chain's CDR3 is CASSPLGDGYTF. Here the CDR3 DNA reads TGTGCCAGCTCGCCTTTAGGGGATGGCTACACCTTC.

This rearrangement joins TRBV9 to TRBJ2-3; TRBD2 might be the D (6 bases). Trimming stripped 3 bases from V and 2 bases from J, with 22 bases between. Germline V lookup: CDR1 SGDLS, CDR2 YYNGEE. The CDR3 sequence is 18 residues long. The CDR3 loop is CASSGGTLAGGVTDTQYF. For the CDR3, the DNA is TGTGCCAGCAGCGGGGGGACTCTAGCAGGAGGGGTCACAGATACGCAGTATTTT.

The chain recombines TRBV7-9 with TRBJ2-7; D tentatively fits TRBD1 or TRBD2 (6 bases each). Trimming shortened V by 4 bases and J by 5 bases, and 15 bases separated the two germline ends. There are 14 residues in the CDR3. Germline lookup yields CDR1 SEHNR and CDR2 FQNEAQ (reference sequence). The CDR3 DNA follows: TGTGCCAGCAGCTCCCAAAGGGGGGACAACGAGCAGTACTTC. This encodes CASSSQRGDNEQYF.

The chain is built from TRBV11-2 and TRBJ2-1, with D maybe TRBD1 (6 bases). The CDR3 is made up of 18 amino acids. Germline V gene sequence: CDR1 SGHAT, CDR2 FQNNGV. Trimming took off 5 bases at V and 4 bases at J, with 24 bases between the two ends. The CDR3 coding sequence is TGTGCCAGCAGCCCGTTAAGGGGGACCAGTGGAGGATACAATGAGCAGTTCTTC. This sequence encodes CASSPLRGTSGGYNEQFF. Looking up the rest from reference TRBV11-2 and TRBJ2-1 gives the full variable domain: EAGVAQSPRYKIIEKRQSVAFWCNPISGHATLYWYQQILGQGPKLLIQFQNNGVVDDSQLPKDRFSAERLKGVDSTLKIQPAKLEDSAVYLCASSPLRGTSGGYNEQFFGPGTRLTVL.

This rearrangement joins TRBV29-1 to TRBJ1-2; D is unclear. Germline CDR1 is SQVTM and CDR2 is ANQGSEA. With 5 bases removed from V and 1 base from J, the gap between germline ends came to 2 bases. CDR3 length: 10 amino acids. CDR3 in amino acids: CSVFNYGYTF. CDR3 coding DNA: TGCAGCGTTTTTAACTATGGCTACACCTTC.

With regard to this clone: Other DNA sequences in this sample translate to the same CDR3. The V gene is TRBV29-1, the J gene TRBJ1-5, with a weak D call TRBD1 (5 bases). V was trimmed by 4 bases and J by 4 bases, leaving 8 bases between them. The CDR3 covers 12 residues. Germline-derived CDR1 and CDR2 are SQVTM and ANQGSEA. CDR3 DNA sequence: TGCAGCGTTGTCACAGGTAATCAGCCCCAGCATTTT. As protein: CSVVTGNQPQHF.

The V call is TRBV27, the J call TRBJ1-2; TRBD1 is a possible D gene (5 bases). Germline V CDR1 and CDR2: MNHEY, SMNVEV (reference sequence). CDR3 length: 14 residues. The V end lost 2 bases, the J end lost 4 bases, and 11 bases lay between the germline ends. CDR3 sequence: CASSLRQGSYGYTF. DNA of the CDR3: TGTGCCAGCAGTTTACGGCAGGGCAGCTATGGCTACACCTTC.

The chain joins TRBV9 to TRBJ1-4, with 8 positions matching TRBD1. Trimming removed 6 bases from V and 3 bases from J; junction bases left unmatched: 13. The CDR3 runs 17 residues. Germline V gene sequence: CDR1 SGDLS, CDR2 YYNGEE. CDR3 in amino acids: CASTRDDRGMANEKLFF. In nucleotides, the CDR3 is TGTGCCAGCACCCGAGATGACAGGGGTATGGCTAATGAAAAACTGTTTTTT.